The 28 T cell receptor beta chains presented below share a single source sample, sequenced in a study of cytomegalovirus exposure and HLA in healthy donors. Here immunoSEQ multiplex PCR was the method, and the copy in TCRdb shows in-frame clones only, minus some. The sample gives 200,000 to 250,000 clones, more than 75% of which show up once; roughly 2% is in the top ten. Sequenced sample: PBMCs. These receptors were taken from a woman aged 18-29 years in good health and CMV-seropositive.

This chain connects TRBV27 to TRBJ2-7; 9 bases are a match to TRBD2. Germline V gives CDR1 MNHEY, CDR2 SMNVEV (reference sequence). The J segment lost 3 bases and the V segment lost 4 bases, leaving 4 bases of the junction unmatched. The CDR3 covers 14 residues. In DNA, the CDR3 is TGTGCCAGCAGTTGGTCGACTAGCGGCTACGAGCAGTACTTC. Protein sequence: CASSWSTSGYEQYF.

The V call is TRBV27, the J call TRBJ1-5, with D unresolved. The CDR3 extends over 15 amino acids. Germline lookup yields CDR1 MNHEY and CDR2 SMNVEV (reference sequence). The V gene lost 2 bases and the J gene lost 0 bases, with 8 bases spanning the gap. The CDR3 DNA is TGTGCCAGCAGTTTACAGGAAAATAGCAATCAGCCCCAGCATTTT. It is translated as CASSLQENSNQPQHF.

V is TRBV5-6 and J is TRBJ2-1; 12 nucleotides align to TRBD1. CDR1 is SGHDT, CDR2 YYEEEE, per germline. The CDR3 is 14 amino acids. Germline trimming cut 7 bases from V and 6 bases from J; bases unmatched to any gene: 5. The CDR3 here is CASWGDRGLNEQFF. In DNA form, the CDR3 reads TGTGCCAGCTGGGGGGACAGGGGGCTCAATGAGCAGTTCTTC.

The CDR3 is CASNPGTGTNYGYTF. The CDR3 DNA follows: TGTGCCAGCAACCCGGGGACAGGGACCAACTATGGCTACACCTTC. The V and J genes are TRBV28 and TRBJ1-2, with 9 bases lining up with TRBD1. Germline CDR1 MDHEN, CDR2 SYDVKM. V shed 7 bases and J 2 bases; nucleotides not matched to a gene: 8. The CDR3 has 15 residues.

This clone appeared a single time. The V gene is TRBV2, the J gene TRBJ1-1; a possible D gene is TRBD1 (6 bases). Trimming took 7 bases from V and 4 from J, leaving 10 bases between them. The CDR3 sequence is 12 residues long. Germline V gene lookup returns CDR1 SNHLY and CDR2 FYNNEI. CDR3 nucleotides: TGTGCCAGCAAGGGGGATGCCACTGAAGCTTTCTTT. Residues: CASKGDATEAFF.

The chain employs TRBV6-1 and TRBJ1-1; no clear D. The germline V gene has CDR1 MNHNS and CDR2 SASEGT. Trimming took 0 bases from V and 1 from J, leaving 15 bases between them. The CDR3 length is 17 residues. CDR3 sequence: CASSEALRRWGNTEAFF. In DNA form, the CDR3 reads TGTGCCAGCAGTGAAGCGCTTCGGAGGTGGGGGAACACTGAAGCTTTCTTT.

V is TRBV2 and J is TRBJ2-5, with 10 bases matching TRBD1. CDR3 length: 14 residues. The V segment lost 7 bases and the J segment 3 bases; nucleotides outside the gene matches: 5. CDR1 is SNHLY, CDR2 FYNNEI, per germline. CDR3: CASNPGTGEETQYF. As DNA, the CDR3 is TGTGCCAGCAATCCCGGGACAGGGGAAGAGACCCAGTACTTC. The entire variable domain, with the rest obtained from reference TRBV2 and TRBJ2-5, is as follows: EPEVTQTPSHQVTQMGQEVILRCVPISNHLYFYWYRQILGQKVEFLVSFYNNEISEKSEIFDDQFSVERPDGSNFTLKIRSTKLEDSAMYFCASNPGTGEETQYFGPGTRLLVL.

J is TRBJ2-7 and V is TRBV5-6, with D unresolved. There are 14 residues in the CDR3. V lost 0 bases and J 5 bases, leaving 12 bases between the germline ends. The germline CDR1 and CDR2 sequences are SGHDT and YYEEEE. CDR3 nucleotide sequence: TGTGCCAGCAGCTTGGCCCCCCTAGTCCACGAGCAGTACTTC. This translates into CASSLAPLVHEQYF.

The chain recombines TRBV5-1 with TRBJ2-5; weak D call: TRBD2 (7 bases). The CDR3 has 15 amino acids. Per the germline V gene, CDR1 is SGHRS and CDR2 is YFSETQ. Deletions cut 2 bases from V and 5 bases from J, with 16 bases between. The CDR3 nucleotides are TGCGCCAGCAGCTTAGGGGGGGTAACGCGGGAGACCCAGTACTTC. Translating it yields CASSLGGVTRETQYF.

This chain connects TRBV18 to TRBJ2-7; D gene uncertain. The CDR3 has 11 amino acids. CDR1 KGHSH and CDR2 LQKENI come from the germline V gene. V was clipped by 3 bases and J by 3 bases, with 3 bases between them. CDR3 amino acids: CASSPFYEQYF. Here the CDR3 DNA reads TGTGCCAGCTCACCCTTCTACGAGCAGTACTTC. Complete variable domain (other parts from reference TRBV18 and TRBJ2-7): NAGVMQNPRHLVRRRGQEARLRCSPMKGHSHVYWYRQLPEEGLKFMVYLQKENIIDESGMPKERFSAEFPKEGPSILRIQQVVRGDSAAYFCASSPFYEQYFGPGTRLTVT.

This chain joins TRBV7-9 and TRBJ2-1; D unresolved. The CDR3 length is 11 residues. Germline CDR1 reads SEHNR; CDR2 reads FQNEAQ (reference sequence). Trimming took off 4 bases at V and 8 bases at J, with 6 bases between the two ends. In nucleotides, the CDR3 is TGTGCCAGCAGCTCTTTTTATGAGCAGTTCTTC. Amino acid sequence: CASSSFYEQFF.

This clone turned up a few times. This chain joins TRBV19 and TRBJ2-7; 8 bases are a match to TRBD1. The CDR3 loop spans 12 amino acids. V trimming: 5 bases; J trimming: 5 bases; junction bases outside the gene matches: 2. Germline V gives CDR1 LNHDA, CDR2 SQIVND (reference sequence). The CDR3 nucleotides are TGTGCCAGTAGTTTGACAGGGGACGAGCAGTACTTC. It yields the protein CASSLTGDEQYF.

In this sample, this clone turned up a few times. This chain joins TRBV5-4 and TRBJ1-1, with a possible D match to TRBD1 (6 bases). The V gene lost 3 bases and the J gene lost 1 base, with 16 bases spanning the gap. Per germline, CDR1 SGHNT and CDR2 YYREEE (reference sequence). The length of the CDR3 is 16 residues. The CDR3 loop reads CASSSHFLQGNTEAFF. For the CDR3, the DNA is TGTGCCAGCAGCTCACACTTTTTACAGGGGAACACTGAAGCTTTCTTT.

As to this clone: One junction end does not reproduce the germline sequence, and a read error may be involved. This chain connects TRBV5-1 to TRBJ2-7; 8 bases agree with TRBD2. The length of the CDR3 is 12 residues. Germline V gene sequence: CDR1 SGHRS, CDR2 YFSETQ. The CDR3 DNA follows: TGCGCCAGCAGCTTTTCCGGGGGGGCGTACGTCTTC. It encodes CASSFSGGAYVF.

V is TRBV12-5 and J is TRBJ2-1; TRBD2 matches at 10 bases. The CDR3 totals 15 residues. The germline V gene encodes CDR1 LGHNT and CDR2 FRNRAP. V was pared by 7 bases and J by 10 bases, with 13 bases of the junction left unmatched. The CDR3 sequence is CASDLGTSGDGEQFF. CDR3 in DNA: TGTGCTAGTGACTTAGGAACTAGCGGGGATGGGGAGCAGTTCTTC. Full variable domain (missing parts from reference TRBV12-5 and TRBJ2-1): DARVTQTPRHKVTEMGQEVTMRCQPILGHNTVFWYRQTMMQGLELLAYFRNRAPLDDSGMPKDRFSAEMPDATLATLKIQPSEPRDSAVYFCASDLGTSGDGEQFFGPGTRLTVL.

The gene calls are TRBV2 and TRBJ2-5; no definite D call. Trimming took off 4 bases at V and 2 bases at J, with 8 bases between the two ends. Germline-derived CDR1 and CDR2 are SNHLY and FYNNEI. CDR3 length: 13 amino acids. The CDR3 reads CASSVGRQETQYF. CDR3 DNA sequence: TGTGCCAGCAGTGTAGGCAGGCAAGAGACCCAGTACTTC.

In this sample, this clone turned up once. The sample contains more than one DNA sequence encoding this CDR3. DNA of the CDR3: TGTGCCTGGAGTGTACAGAGCAATCAGCCCCAGCATTTT. Translation: CAWSVQSNQPQHF. The chain employs TRBV30 and TRBJ1-5; D not resolved. The germline V and J ends were trimmed by 0 bases and 1 base, with 4 bases remaining between them. The CDR3 extends over 13 amino acids. Germline loops: CDR1 GTSNPN, CDR2 SVGIG (reference sequence). Drawing the rest from reference TRBV30 and TRBJ1-5, the complete variable domain is SQTIHQWPATLVQPVGSPLSLECTVEGTSNPNLYWYRQAAGRGLQLLFYSVGIGQISSEVPQNLSASRPQDRQFILSSKKLLLSDSGFYLCAWSVQSNQPQHFGDGTRLSIL.

The chain links TRBV28 to TRBJ1-1, with TRBD1 identical over 9 bases. The CDR3 length is 16 residues. CDR1 and CDR2 (germline): MDHEN, SYDVKM. Trimming removed 6 bases from V and 4 bases from J; junction bases left unmatched: 12. The CDR3 DNA is TGTGCCAGCAGGGGCGGACAGGGGCGGCGTCTCACTGAAGCTTTCTTT. It yields the protein CASRGGQGRRLTEAFF.

The V gene is TRBV10-3, the J gene TRBJ2-7; D unclear. There are 14 residues in the CDR3. Germline V gene sequence: CDR1 ENHRY, CDR2 SYGVKD. The V end lost 5 bases, the J end lost 2 bases, and 13 bases lay between the germline ends. The CDR3 protein is CAISSGRAAYEQYF. CDR3 bases: TGTGCCATCAGTTCAGGCCGAGCCGCCTACGAGCAGTACTTC.

V gene TRBV28 combines with J gene TRBJ1-2; D may be TRBD1 (6 bases). V was clipped by 5 bases and J by 8 bases, with 18 bases between them. From germline, CDR1 is MDHEN and CDR2 SYDVKM. The CDR3 loop spans 14 amino acids. The CDR3 reads CASSLTGITEGYTF. The DNA for the CDR3 is TGTGCCAGCAGTCTGACAGGTATTACGGAGGGCTACACCTTC.

The chain recombines TRBV19 with TRBJ2-3; the match to TRBD2 covers 11 bases. The V gene's germline CDR1 is LNHDA and CDR2 SQIVND (reference sequence). The CDR3 totals 18 residues. Germline trimming cut 4 bases from V and 2 bases from J; bases unmatched to any gene: 11. The CDR3 loop reads CASSTGAGTSGYTDTQYF. The CDR3 DNA reads as TGTGCCAGTAGTACCGGCGCCGGGACTAGCGGCTACACAGATACGCAGTATTTT.

Worth noting for this clone: Other DNA sequences from this sample encode an identical CDR3 as well. The V call is TRBV19, the J call TRBJ2-7, with 8 bases identical to TRBD1. CDR3 length equals 13 residues. J lost 4 bases, V lost 5 bases, and 4 bases had no gene match. The V gene's germline CDR1 is LNHDA and CDR2 SQIVND (reference sequence). CDR3 sequence (DNA): TGTGCCAGTAGTGCGGGACAGGATTACGAGCAGTACTTC. Encoded protein: CASSAGQDYEQYF.

V is TRBV19 and J is TRBJ1-5; D is perhaps TRBD1 (5 bases). Trimming removed 6 bases at V and 2 bases at J, with 26 bases between. The CDR3 contains 19 residues. Germline assignment: CDR1 LNHDA and CDR2 SQIVND (reference sequence). Here the CDR3 reads CASRDFTPWGGIRNQPQHF. In DNA form, the CDR3 reads TGTGCCAGTAGGGACTTTACACCTTGGGGGGGGATCCGCAATCAGCCCCAGCATTTT.

The chain employs TRBV14 and TRBJ2-4; D gene ambiguous. V shed 0 bases and J shed 9 bases, with 27 bases lying between them. The CDR3 consists of 19 residues. The germline V gene has CDR1 SGHDN and CDR2 FVKESK. CDR3 residues: CASSQDSHISFEQIGIQYF. DNA for the CDR3: TGTGCCAGCAGCCAAGATAGCCACATATCGTTCGAACAAATCGGCATTCAGTACTTC. Full variable domain (rest looked up from reference TRBV14 and TRBJ2-4): EAGVTQFPSHSVIEKGQTVTLRCDPISGHDNLYWYRRVMGKEIKFLLHFVKESKQDESGMPNNRFLAERTGGTYSTLKVQPAELEDSGVYFCASSQDSHISFEQIGIQYFGAGTRLSVL.

J is TRBJ2-7 and V is TRBV6-5; 7 nucleotides agree with TRBD2. This CDR3 comprises 14 residues. Trimming at V came to 6 bases and at J to 2 bases, leaving 7 bases not matched to a gene. CDR1 is MNHEY and CDR2 is SVGAGI in the germline V gene. The CDR3 DNA reads as TGTGCCAGCAGCCGTCCCGGACTAGCCTACGAGCAGTACTTC. Amino acid sequence: CASSRPGLAYEQYF.

V is TRBV27 and J is TRBJ2-7; TRBD1 agrees at 10 bases. Germline CDR1 reads MNHEY; CDR2 reads SMNVEV (reference sequence). The trim removed 4 bases at V and 0 bases at J, leaving 0 bases unmatched. The CDR3 length is 14 residues. The CDR3 reads CASSWTGGSYEQYF. The CDR3 coding sequence is TGTGCCAGCAGTTGGACAGGGGGCTCCTACGAGCAGTACTTC.

V gene TRBV28 combines with J gene TRBJ1-2, with TRBD1 identical over 7 bases. This CDR3 region has 14 residues. After removal of 3 bases from V and 5 bases from J, the junction contained 6 bases not matched to a gene. Germline loops: CDR1 MDHEN, CDR2 SYDVKM. The CDR3 is CASSFSTGSYGYTF. The CDR3 nucleotides read TGTGCCAGCAGTTTCTCGACAGGGAGTTATGGCTACACCTTC.

The chain has TRBV14 and TRBJ1-3; TRBD1 might be the D (5 bases). The CDR3 length is 13 residues. The germline V gene has CDR1 SGHDN and CDR2 FVKESK. Trimming stripped 3 bases from V and 3 bases from J, with 6 bases between. The CDR3 protein is CASSQQGGNTIYF. In DNA form, the CDR3 reads TGTGCCAGCAGCCAGCAGGGTGGAAACACCATATATTTT.